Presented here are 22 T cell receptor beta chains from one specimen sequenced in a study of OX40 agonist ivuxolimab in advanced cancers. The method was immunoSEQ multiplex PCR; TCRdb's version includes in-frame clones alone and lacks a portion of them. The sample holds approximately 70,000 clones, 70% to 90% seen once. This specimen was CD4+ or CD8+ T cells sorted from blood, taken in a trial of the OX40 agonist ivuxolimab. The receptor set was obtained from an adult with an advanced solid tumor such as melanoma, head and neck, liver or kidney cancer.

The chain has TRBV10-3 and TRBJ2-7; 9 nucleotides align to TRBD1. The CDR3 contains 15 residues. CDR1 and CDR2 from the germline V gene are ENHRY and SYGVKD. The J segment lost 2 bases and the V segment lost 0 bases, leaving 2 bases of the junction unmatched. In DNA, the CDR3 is TGTGCCATCAGTGAGTCGGGACAGGGTACCTACGAGCAGTACTTC. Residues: CAISESGQGTYEQYF.

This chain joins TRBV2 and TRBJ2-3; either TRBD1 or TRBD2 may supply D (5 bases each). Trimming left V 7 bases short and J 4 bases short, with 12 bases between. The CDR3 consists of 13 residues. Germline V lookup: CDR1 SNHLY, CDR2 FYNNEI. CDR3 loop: CASNRRGADTQYF. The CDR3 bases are TGTGCCAGCAACCGGAGAGGGGCAGATACGCAGTATTTT.

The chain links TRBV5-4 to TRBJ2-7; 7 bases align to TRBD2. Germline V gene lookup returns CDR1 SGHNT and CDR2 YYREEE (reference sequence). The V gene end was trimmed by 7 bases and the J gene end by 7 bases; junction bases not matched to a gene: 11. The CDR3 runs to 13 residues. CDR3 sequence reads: CASRGGRALEQYF. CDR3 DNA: TGTGCCAGCCGCGGGGGACGGGCCTTGGAGCAGTACTTC.

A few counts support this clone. CDR3 nucleotides: TGTGCCAGCAGCTTAGGGGCGGAGCACAATCAGCCCCAGCATTTT. Translated, it gives CASSLGAEHNQPQHF. The chain carries TRBV7-9 and TRBJ1-5; unclear D gene. Germline-derived CDR1 and CDR2 are SEHNR and FQNEAQ (reference sequence). The CDR3 contains 15 residues. With 1 base removed from V and 3 bases from J, the gap between germline ends came to 10 bases.

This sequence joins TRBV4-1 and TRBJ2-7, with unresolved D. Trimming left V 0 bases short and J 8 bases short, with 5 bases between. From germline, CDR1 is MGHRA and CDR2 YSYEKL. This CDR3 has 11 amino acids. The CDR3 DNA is TGCGCCAGCAGCCAAGAACGAAAGCAGTACTTC. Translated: CASSQERKQYF.

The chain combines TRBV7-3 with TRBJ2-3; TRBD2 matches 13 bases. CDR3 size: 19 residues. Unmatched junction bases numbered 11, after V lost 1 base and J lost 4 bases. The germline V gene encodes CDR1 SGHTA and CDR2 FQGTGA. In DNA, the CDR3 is TGTGCCAGCAGCTTAAAAGTTGGGACTAGCGGGATGGGCCCAGATACGCAGTATTTT. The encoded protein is CASSLKVGTSGMGPDTQYF. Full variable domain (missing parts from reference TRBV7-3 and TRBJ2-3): GAGVSQTPSNKVTEKGKYVELRCDPISGHTALYWYRQSLGQGPEFLIYFQGTGAADDSGLPNDRFFAVRPEGSVSTLKIQRTERGDSAVYLCASSLKVGTSGMGPDTQYFGPGTRLTVL.

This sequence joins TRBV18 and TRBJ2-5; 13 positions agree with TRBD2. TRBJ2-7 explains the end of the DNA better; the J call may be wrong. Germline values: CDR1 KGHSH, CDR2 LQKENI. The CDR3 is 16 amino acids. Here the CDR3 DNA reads TGTGCCAGCTCACCGGGACTAGCGGGAAGCTCCTACGAGCAGTACTTC. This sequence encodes CASSPGLAGSSYEQYF.

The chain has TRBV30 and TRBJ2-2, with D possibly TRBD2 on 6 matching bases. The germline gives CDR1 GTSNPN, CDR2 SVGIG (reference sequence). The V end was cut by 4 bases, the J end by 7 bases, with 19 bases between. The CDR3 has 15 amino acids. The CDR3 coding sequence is TGTGCCTGGACCCCGGGGGTCAGGCTGGGCGGGGAGCTGTTTTTT. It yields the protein CAWTPGVRLGGELFF.

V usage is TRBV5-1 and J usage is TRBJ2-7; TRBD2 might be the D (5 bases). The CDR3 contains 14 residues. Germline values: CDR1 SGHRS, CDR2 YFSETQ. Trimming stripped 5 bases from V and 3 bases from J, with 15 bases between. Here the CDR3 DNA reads TGCGCCAGCAGTGGGCAGAACGGGGACTACGAGCAGTACTTC. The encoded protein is CASSGQNGDYEQYF.

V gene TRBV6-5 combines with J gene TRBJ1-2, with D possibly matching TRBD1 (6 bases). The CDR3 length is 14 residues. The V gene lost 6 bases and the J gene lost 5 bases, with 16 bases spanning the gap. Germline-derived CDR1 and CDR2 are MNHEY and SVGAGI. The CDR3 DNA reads TGTGCCAGCAGCTCGACCCTGGACAGATATGGCTACACCTTC. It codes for CASSSTLDRYGYTF.

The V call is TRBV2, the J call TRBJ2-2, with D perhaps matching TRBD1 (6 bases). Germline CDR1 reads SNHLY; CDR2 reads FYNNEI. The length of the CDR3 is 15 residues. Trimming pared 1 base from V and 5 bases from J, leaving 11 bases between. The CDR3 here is CASSEDRVRTGELFF. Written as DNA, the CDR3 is TGTGCCAGCAGTGAAGACAGGGTACGGACCGGGGAGCTGTTTTTT.

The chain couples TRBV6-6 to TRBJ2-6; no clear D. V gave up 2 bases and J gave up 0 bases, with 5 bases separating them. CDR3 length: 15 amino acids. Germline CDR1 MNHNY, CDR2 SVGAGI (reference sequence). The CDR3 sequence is CASSYISSGANVLTF. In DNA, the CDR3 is TGTGCCAGCAGTTACATCTCCTCTGGGGCCAACGTCCTGACTTTC.

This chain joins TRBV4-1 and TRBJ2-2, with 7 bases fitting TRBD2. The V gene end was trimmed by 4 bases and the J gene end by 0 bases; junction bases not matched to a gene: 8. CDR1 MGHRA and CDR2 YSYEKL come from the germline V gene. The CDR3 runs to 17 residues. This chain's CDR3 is CASSPGPGGANTGELFF. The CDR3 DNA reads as TGCGCCAGCAGCCCGGGGCCGGGGGGAGCGAACACCGGGGAGCTGTTTTTT.

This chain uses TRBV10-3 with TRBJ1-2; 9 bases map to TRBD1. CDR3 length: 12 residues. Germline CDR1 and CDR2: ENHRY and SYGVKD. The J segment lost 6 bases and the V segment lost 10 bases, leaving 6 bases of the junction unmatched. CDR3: CATAGTGNGYTF. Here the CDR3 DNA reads TGTGCCACCGCCGGGACAGGGAATGGCTACACCTTC.

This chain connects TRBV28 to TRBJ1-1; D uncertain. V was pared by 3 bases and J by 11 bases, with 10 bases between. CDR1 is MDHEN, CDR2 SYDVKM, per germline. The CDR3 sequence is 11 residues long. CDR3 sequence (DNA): TGTGCCAGCAGTTTCGAGCAGTCGGCTTTCTTT. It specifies CASSFEQSAFF.

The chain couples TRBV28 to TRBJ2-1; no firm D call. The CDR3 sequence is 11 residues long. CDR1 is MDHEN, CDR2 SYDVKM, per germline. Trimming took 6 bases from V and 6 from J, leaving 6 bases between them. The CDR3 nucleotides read TGTGCCAGCAGGAATCGCAATGAGCAGTTCTTC. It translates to CASRNRNEQFF. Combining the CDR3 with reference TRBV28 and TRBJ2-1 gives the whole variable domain DVKVTQSSRYLVKRTGEKVFLECVQDMDHENMFWYRQDPGLGLRLIYFSYDVKMKEKGDIPEGYSVSREKKERFSLILESASTNQTSMYLCASRNRNEQFFGPGTRLTVL.

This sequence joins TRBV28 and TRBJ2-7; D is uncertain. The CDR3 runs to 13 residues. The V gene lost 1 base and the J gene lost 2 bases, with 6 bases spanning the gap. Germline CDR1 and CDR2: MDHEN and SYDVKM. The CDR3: CASSLSATYEQYF. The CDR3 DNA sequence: TGTGCCAGCAGTTTATCGGCAACCTACGAGCAGTACTTC.

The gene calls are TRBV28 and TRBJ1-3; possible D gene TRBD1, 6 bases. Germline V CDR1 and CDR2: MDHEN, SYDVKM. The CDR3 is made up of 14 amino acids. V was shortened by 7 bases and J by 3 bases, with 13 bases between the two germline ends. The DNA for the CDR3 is TGTGCCAGCACCCTGGGGGGGCTTGGAAACACCATATATTTT. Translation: CASTLGGLGNTIYF. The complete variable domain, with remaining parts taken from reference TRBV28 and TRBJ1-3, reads DVKVTQSSRYLVKRTGEKVFLECVQDMDHENMFWYRQDPGLGLRLIYFSYDVKMKEKGDIPEGYSVSREKKERFSLILESASTNQTSMYLCASTLGGLGNTIYFGEGSWLTVV.

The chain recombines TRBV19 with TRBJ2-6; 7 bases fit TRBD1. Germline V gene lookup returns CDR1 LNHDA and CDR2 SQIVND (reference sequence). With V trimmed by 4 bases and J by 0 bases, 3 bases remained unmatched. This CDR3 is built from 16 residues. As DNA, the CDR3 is TGTGCCAGTAGTAACCGACAGGGCTCTGGGGCCAACGTCCTGACTTTC. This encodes CASSNRQGSGANVLTF.

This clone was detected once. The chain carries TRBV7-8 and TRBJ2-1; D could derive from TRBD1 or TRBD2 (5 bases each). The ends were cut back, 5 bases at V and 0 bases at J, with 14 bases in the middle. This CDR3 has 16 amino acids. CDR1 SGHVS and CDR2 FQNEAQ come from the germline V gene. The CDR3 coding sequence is TGTGCCAGCAGCCCTTACAGGCGGGCCTCCTACAATGAGCAGTTCTTC. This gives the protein CASSPYRRASYNEQFF.

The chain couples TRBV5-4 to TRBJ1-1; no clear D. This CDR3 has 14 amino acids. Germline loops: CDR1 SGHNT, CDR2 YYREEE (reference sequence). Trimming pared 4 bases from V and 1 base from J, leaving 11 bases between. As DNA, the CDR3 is TGTGCCAGCAGCCCTCGGGCTGCGAACACTGAAGCTTTCTTT. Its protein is CASSPRAANTEAFF.

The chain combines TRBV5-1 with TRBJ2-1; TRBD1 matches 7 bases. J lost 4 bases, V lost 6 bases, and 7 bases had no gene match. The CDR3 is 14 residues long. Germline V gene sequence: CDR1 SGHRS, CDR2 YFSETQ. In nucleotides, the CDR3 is TGCGCCAGCAATCGGGACAGAGCGTACAATGAGCAGTTCTTC. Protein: CASNRDRAYNEQFF. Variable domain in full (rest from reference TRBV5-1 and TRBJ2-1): KAGVTQTPRYLIKTRGQQVTLSCSPISGHRSVSWYQQTPGQGLQFLFEYFSETQRNKGNFPGRFSGRQFSNSRSEMNVSTLELGDSALYLCASNRDRAYNEQFFGPGTRLTVL.